Each of the 30 T cell receptor beta chains below was sequenced from the same sample in a study of response to subunit inactivated influenza vaccine. TCRdb reprocessed the RT-PCR reads with MiXCR, giving one entry per CDR3 protein. The repertoire includes about 500,000 distinct CDR3 sequences, approximately 15% of them detected once, and less than 4% sits in the top ten. The sample consisted of CD4+ T cells sorted from PBMCs, taken around 2 years after vaccination. These receptors were obtained from a man between 50 and 75 years old who received an inactivated influenza vaccine.

This clonotype was detected many times. The V gene is TRBV29-1, the J gene TRBJ2-1, with D hard to call. The ends were cut back, 4 bases at V and 5 bases at J, with 6 bases in the middle. Germline lookup yields CDR1 SQVTM and CDR2 ANQGSEA. The CDR3 contains 11 residues. The DNA for the CDR3 is TGCAGCGTTGGACCCAACAATGAGCAGTTCTTC. Translating it yields CSVGPNNEQFF.

This clonotype was counted a few times. The chain has TRBV11-2 and TRBJ1-6; the D is unclear. The germline gives CDR1 SGHAT, CDR2 FQNNGV. Deletions cut 2 bases from V and 11 bases from J, with 10 bases between. The CDR3 has 13 amino acids. The CDR3, as DNA: TGTGCCAGCAGCTTAAGGCTGGGAACACCCCTCCACTTT. It specifies CASSLRLGTPLHF.

This clonotype has only a few counts. The V gene is TRBV6-1, the J gene TRBJ2-5; possibly TRBD1 or TRBD2 for D (6 bases each). Per the germline V gene, CDR1 is MNHNS and CDR2 is SASEGT. The CDR3 totals 14 residues. The V end lost 8 bases, the J end lost 0 bases, and 13 bases lay between the germline ends. CDR3 nucleotides: TGTGCCAGCCGGGGGCTTCATTACCAAGAGACCCAGTACTTC. Its protein product is CASRGLHYQETQYF.

The chain carries TRBV20-1 and TRBJ2-5, with 8 positions matching TRBD2. CDR3 length: 15 amino acids. CDR1 DFQATT and CDR2 SNEGSKA come from the germline V gene (reference sequence). Trimming at V came to 5 bases and at J to 3 bases, leaving 11 bases not matched to a gene. As DNA, the CDR3 is TGCAGTGCTCGCAAACTACTAGCGGAAGAAGAGACCCAGTACTTC. Its protein is CSARKLLAEEETQYF.

This clonotype was seen at least ten times. The chain has TRBV20-1 and TRBJ2-2; D possibly matches TRBD1 or TRBD2 (6 bases each). The germline CDR1 and CDR2 sequences are DFQATT and SNEGSKA (reference sequence). The V end was cut by 6 bases, the J end by 2 bases, with 16 bases between. This CDR3 has 15 amino acids. The CDR3: CSAPEAGHNTGELFF. CDR3 DNA sequence: TGCAGTGCCCCCGAGGCGGGACACAACACCGGGGAGCTGTTTTTT.

This sequence joins TRBV28 and TRBJ1-4; D gene ambiguous. Trimming cost V 5 bases and J 10 bases, with 23 bases left between them. CDR3 length: 16 amino acids. Looked up from germline, CDR1 is MDHEN and CDR2 is SYDVKM. The CDR3 reads CASSQKLTGVLGKLFF. The CDR3 nucleotides are TGTGCCAGCAGTCAGAAGCTGACGGGTGTTTTGGGAAAACTGTTTTTT.

This chain uses TRBV7-2 with TRBJ2-3; D gene uncertain. The germline V and J ends were trimmed by 5 bases and 1 base, with 13 bases remaining between them. The CDR3 has 15 residues. The V gene's germline CDR1 is SGHTA and CDR2 FQGNSA. As DNA, the CDR3 is TGTGCCAGCAGCCCCCAACCCAGACGCACAGATACGCAGTATTTT. Protein product: CASSPQPRRTDTQYF.

The chain employs TRBV9 and TRBJ2-2, with D possibly being TRBD1 or TRBD2 (5 bases each). Germline V lookup: CDR1 SGDLS, CDR2 YYNGEE. V shed 0 bases and J shed 3 bases, with 9 bases lying between them. This CDR3 comprises 15 residues. This CDR3 is CASSVAGRDTGELFF. The CDR3 DNA is TGTGCCAGCAGCGTAGCGGGGCGCGACACCGGGGAGCTGTTTTTT.

The V call is TRBV12-3 or TRBV12-4, the J call TRBJ1-1; no reliable D call. CDR3 length equals 13 residues. Trimming took 3 bases from V and 2 from J, leaving 7 bases between them. CDR3 protein: CASSFQPNTEAFF. For the CDR3, the DNA is TGTGCCAGCAGTTTTCAACCCAACACTGAAGCTTTCTTT.

The chain joins TRBV4-2 to TRBJ2-1; D gene unclear. This CDR3 is built from 15 residues. CDR1 is LGHNA, CDR2 YNFKEQ, per germline. The ends were cut back, 4 bases at V and 2 bases at J, with 12 bases in the middle. The CDR3 nucleotides read TGTGCCAGCAGCCCCCGGGCAGAGGCCTACAATGAGCAGTTCTTC. Protein product: CASSPRAEAYNEQFF.

In its sample, this clonotype was seen once. J is TRBJ1-2 and V is TRBV20-1; a possible D gene is TRBD1 (5 bases). Germline CDR1 reads DFQATT; CDR2 reads SNEGSKA (reference sequence). The V end was cut by 6 bases, the J end by 12 bases, with 11 bases between. The CDR3 totals 9 residues. The CDR3 reads CSARGYNTF. The CDR3 DNA follows: TGCAGTGCAAGGGGCTACAACACCTTC.

This clonotype has more than one count but fewer than ten. The chain is built from TRBV7-3 and TRBJ2-7; D is ambiguous. In germline, CDR1 is SGHTA, CDR2 FQGTGA. Between the trimmed V and J ends, which lost 2 bases and 2 bases, there was a span of 7 bases. CDR3 size: 13 residues. The CDR3 DNA reads TGTGCCAGCAGCTTAGTACAGACCTACGAGCAGTACTTC. This gives the protein CASSLVQTYEQYF.

The V gene is TRBV6-5, the J gene TRBJ1-2; 9 positions agree with TRBD1. Trimming cost V 2 bases and J 2 bases; bases outside gene matches: 3. Germline CDR1 is MNHEY and CDR2 is SVGAGI. The CDR3 loop spans 15 amino acids. In DNA form, the CDR3 reads TGTGCCAGCAGTTACGGGACAGGGACCAACTATGGCTACACCTTC. This sequence encodes CASSYGTGTNYGYTF.

This chain connects TRBV3-1 to TRBJ2-3; D gene unclear. The V gene lost 1 base and the J gene lost 5 bases, with 16 bases spanning the gap. The germline V gene has CDR1 LGHDT and CDR2 YNNKEL (reference sequence). The CDR3 spans 16 residues. Here the CDR3 reads CASSQVGASTGDTQYF. CDR3 bases: TGTGCCAGCAGCCAAGTCGGAGCTTCGACCGGAGATACGCAGTATTTT.

As DNA, the CDR3 is TGCGCCAGCAGCAGAAGCCTCAGTTTTCCTACAGATACGCAGTATTTT. Amino acids: CASSRSLSFPTDTQYF. The chain employs TRBV5-1 and TRBJ2-3; D ambiguous. V lost 4 bases and J 3 bases, leaving 18 bases between the germline ends. CDR3 length: 16 residues. CDR1 and CDR2 from the germline V gene are SGHRS and YFSETQ. The variable domain in full, completed from reference TRBV5-1 and TRBJ2-3, reads KAGVTQTPRYLIKTRGQQVTLSCSPISGHRSVSWYQQTPGQGLQFLFEYFSETQRNKGNFPGRFSGRQFSNSRSEMNVSTLELGDSALYLCASSRSLSFPTDTQYFGPGTRLTVL.

This clonotype was counted at least ten times. V and J are TRBV20-1 and TRBJ1-2, with D unclear. CDR1 DFQATT and CDR2 SNEGSKA come from the germline V gene (reference sequence). The CDR3 runs 12 residues. Trimming pared 4 bases from V and 5 bases from J, leaving 11 bases between. CDR3 in DNA: TGCAGTGCTAAAGGTTTGGAATATGGCTACACCTTC. Translation gives CSAKGLEYGYTF.

The chain recombines TRBV7-6 with TRBJ1-1; D is possibly TRBD1 (5 bases). The CDR3 totals 12 residues. Germline V CDR1 and CDR2: SGHVS, FNYEAQ. Trimming took 4 bases from V and 10 from J, leaving 13 bases between them. The CDR3 DNA sequence: TGTGCCAGCAGCTCCTTTGACAGAAGAGCTTTCTTT. This translates into CASSSFDRRAFF.

The V and J genes are TRBV20-1 and TRBJ2-2; unclear D gene. V lost 0 bases and J 2 bases, leaving 13 bases between the germline ends. The germline V gene encodes CDR1 DFQATT and CDR2 SNEGSKA (reference sequence). The CDR3 extends over 16 amino acids. CDR3 coding DNA: TGCAGTGCTAGAGATATGGCAGTGGCAAACACCGGGGAGCTGTTTTTT. Translating gives CSARDMAVANTGELFF.

The J gene is TRBJ2-7, the V gene TRBV29-1; no firm D call. Trimming removed 4 bases at V and 2 bases at J, with 9 bases between. The CDR3 extends over 12 amino acids. CDR1 is SQVTM and CDR2 is ANQGSEA in the germline V gene. The CDR3 protein is CSVGQTPYEQYF. CDR3 nucleotide sequence: TGCAGCGTTGGCCAAACCCCCTACGAGCAGTACTTC.

This clonotype was seen only a few times. Being one base from a much bigger clone, this may be a read error. This chain links TRBV7-9 with TRBJ2-2; no firm D call. Germline-derived CDR1 and CDR2 are SEHNR and FQNEAQ (reference sequence). Deletions cut 7 bases from V and 6 bases from J, with 15 bases between. This CDR3 has 14 residues. The CDR3 DNA sequence: TGTGCCAGCAACCTCGGCGGCTCGTCCGGGGAGCTGTTTTTT. Translated: CASNLGGSSGELFF.

This clonotype appeared a few times. The J gene is TRBJ1-2, the V gene TRBV3-1; D remains ambiguous. The length of the CDR3 is 15 residues. Trimming stripped 5 bases from V and 0 bases from J, with 13 bases between. Germline CDR1 is LGHDT and CDR2 is YNNKEL (reference sequence). The CDR3: CASSKGQDANYGYTF. Here the CDR3 DNA reads TGTGCCAGCAGCAAAGGCCAGGATGCTAACTATGGCTACACCTTC.

The V and J genes are TRBV12-3 or TRBV12-4 and TRBJ1-2; perhaps TRBD1 as D (5 bases). The V and J ends lost 7 bases and 8 bases respectively, with 23 bases between them. The CDR3 is 15 residues long. As DNA, the CDR3 is TGTGCCAGCATCCAACAAGGGGAGAGGGCGGGGGGCTACACCTTC. Encoded protein: CASIQQGERAGGYTF.

The rearrangement uses TRBV7-2 and TRBJ2-5, with D perhaps TRBD1 (5 bases). CDR1 and CDR2 from the germline V gene are SGHTA and FQGNSA. V was shortened by 7 bases and J by 7 bases, with 19 bases between the two germline ends. The CDR3 totals 14 residues. The CDR3 nucleotides read TGTGCCAGCATAGGGGTCTTGGGTTTGGGGACCCAGTACTTC. Translated, it gives CASIGVLGLGTQYF.

This clonotype showed up many times. The chain carries TRBV7-9 and TRBJ1-3; 7 bases map to TRBD1. The germline V gene encodes CDR1 SEHNR and CDR2 FQNEAQ (reference sequence). V dropped 3 bases and J dropped 2; count of bases not matched to a gene: 7. The CDR3 is 16 amino acids. CDR3 DNA: TGTGCCAGCAGCTTGCGGGACAGCCCAGCTGGAAACACCATATATTTT. Translation gives CASSLRDSPAGNTIYF.

This clonotype was seen a few times. V usage is TRBV6-1 and J usage is TRBJ2-1; D is unresolved. This CDR3 is 12 amino acids long. In germline, CDR1 is MNHNS, CDR2 SASEGT. Trimming took off 2 bases at V and 8 bases at J, with 7 bases between the two ends. CDR3 coding DNA: TGTGCCAGCAGTGAAAAACCCCATGAGCAGTTCTTC. It is translated as CASSEKPHEQFF.

This sequence joins TRBV20-1 and TRBJ2-7, with TRBD2 identical over 16 bases. V was pared by 5 bases and J by 3 bases, with 13 bases of the junction left unmatched. The CDR3 extends over 18 amino acids. Germline V gene data show CDR1 as DFQATT and CDR2 as SNEGSKA (reference sequence). CDR3 sequence: CSAYPRGLAGGWYYEQYF. The CDR3 DNA follows: TGCAGTGCTTACCCTAGGGGACTAGCGGGAGGGTGGTACTACGAGCAGTACTTC.

This chain links TRBV27 with TRBJ1-2; no definite D call. Germline V gene data show CDR1 as MNHEY and CDR2 as SMNVEV (reference sequence). Trimming pared 8 bases from V and 4 bases from J, leaving 17 bases between. This CDR3 is 14 amino acids long. For the CDR3, the DNA is TGTGCCAGCTGGTCCTCCGGGGAGGCCTATGGCTACACCTTC. Its protein product is CASWSSGEAYGYTF.

DNA for the CDR3: TGCAGTACCTACAAGGACAGGGGTTCCTACGAGCAGTACTTC. It codes for CSTYKDRGSYEQYF. The V and J genes are TRBV20-1 and TRBJ2-7; 9 bases align to TRBD1. J lost 1 base, V lost 8 bases, and 9 bases had no gene match. The CDR3 extends over 14 amino acids. Germline CDR1 is DFQATT and CDR2 is SNEGSKA (reference sequence).

The chain couples TRBV29-1 to TRBJ2-5; D perhaps matches TRBD2 (5 bases). The germline gives CDR1 SQVTM, CDR2 ANQGSEA. This CDR3 has 12 amino acids. The V end lost 4 bases, the J end lost 1 base, and 7 bases lay between the germline ends. The CDR3 nucleotides are TGCAGCGTTGCCGGGGTCCAAGAGACCCAGTACTTC. It specifies CSVAGVQETQYF.

In this sample, this clonotype turned up a few times. The CDR3 nucleotides are TGTGCCAGCAGTTCCAACGCGGCTGGGGCCAACGTCCTGACTTTC. Residues: CASSSNAAGANVLTF. This sequence joins TRBV6-5 and TRBJ2-6; D unclear. The CDR3 contains 15 residues. Trimming took 4 bases from V and 2 from J, leaving 9 bases between them. Germline CDR1 is MNHEY and CDR2 is SVGAGI.